This is a list of T cell receptor beta chains from one sample in a study of blood T cells in healthy people across ages. From the 5' RACE reads, TCRdb called clonotypes with MiXCR, one entry per CDR3 protein. The data contain around 820,000 distinct CDR3 sequences, around 25% of them singletons. These data are also associated with another study on T cells of mothers and their children.

The sequenced sample was blood. These receptors were collected from a boy aged 5-17 years in good health. Each CDR3 is given with its conserved first and last residue. D genes are given only for firm matches. The listing skips clone size in some rows; elsewhere it reads once, few, many or a size class.

v_gene	abundance	j_gene	d_gene	CDR3aa	CDR3nt
TRBV20-1	few	TRBJ1-3	-	CSARGFSGNTIYF	TGCAGTGCTAGGGGTTTTTCGGGAAACACCATATATTTT
TRBV12-3/TRBV12-4	few	TRBJ2-4	-	CASSSGGRENIQYF	TGTGCCAGCAGTTCCGGGGGGCGAGAAAACATTCAGTACTTC
TRBV7-3	-	TRBJ1-1	TRBD1	CASSNRRQGNTEAFF	TGTGCCAGCAGCAACCGGAGACAGGGGAACACTGAAGCTTTCTTT
TRBV2	once	TRBJ2-5	-	CASRTPGLGETQYF	TGTGCCAGCAGGACCCCAGGGCTCGGAGAGACCCAGTACTTC
TRBV29-1	-	TRBJ2-2	-	CSVSQGRAGELFF	TGCAGCGTTTCACAGGGTAGGGCCGGGGAGCTGTTTTTT
TRBV20-1	-	TRBJ2-1	-	CSASPMIAAYNEQFF	TGCAGTGCTAGCCCGATGATAGCGGCCTACAATGAGCAGTTCTTC
TRBV29-1	-	TRBJ2-1	-	CSVKRTYGVYNEQFF	TGCAGCGTCAAAAGGACATATGGGGTATACAATGAGCAGTTCTTC
TRBV29-1	few	TRBJ1-4	-	CSVVGNGNEKLFF	TGCAGCGTTGTCGGGAACGGTAATGAAAAACTGTTTTTT
TRBV28	few	TRBJ2-1	-	CASSLRLGDSSSYNEQFF	TGTGCCAGCAGCCTAAGGTTGGGGGATTCGAGCTCCTACAATGAGCAGTTCTTC
TRBV7-2	few	TRBJ2-7	TRBD1	CASTQGAPPYEQYF	TGTGCCAGCACCCAGGGGGCCCCCCCCTACGAGCAGTACTTC
TRBV28	-	TRBJ2-7	-	CASNAVSYEQYF	TGTGCCAGCAATGCAGTCTCCTACGAGCAGTACTTC
TRBV4-1	few	TRBJ2-1	TRBD2	CASSQATSGSHEQFF	TGCGCCAGCAGCCAAGCTACTAGCGGGAGTCATGAGCAGTTCTTC
TRBV7-9	-	TRBJ2-5	TRBD1	CASSLPETGTETQYF	TGTGCCAGCAGCCTACCGGAGACAGGGACCGAGACCCAGTACTTC
TRBV7-2	-	TRBJ2-5	TRBD1	CASSSRTGAETQYF	TGTGCCAGCAGCTCTCGGACAGGAGCGGAGACCCAGTACTTC
TRBV7-2	many	TRBJ2-2	TRBD1	CASSLGVTGTTGELFF	TGTGCCAGCAGCTTAGGGGTGACAGGGACCACCGGGGAGCTGTTTTTT
TRBV29-1	few	TRBJ1-2	TRBD1	CSVECGTVGYTF	TGCAGCGTTGAGTGCGGGACAGTTGGCTACACCTTC
TRBV12-3/TRBV12-4	many	TRBJ2-2	TRBD2	CASSLETSGSGPNTGELFF	TGTGCCAGCAGTTTGGAGACTAGCGGGAGTGGGCCGAACACCGGGGAGCTGTTTTTT
TRBV9	few	TRBJ2-7	-	CASSDIDAREQYF	TGTGCCAGCAGCGATATTGATGCTCGCGAGCAGTACTTC
TRBV29-1	-	TRBJ2-7	TRBD1	CSVTGQGVDEQYF	TGCAGCGTTACGGGACAGGGAGTCGACGAGCAGTACTTC
TRBV20-1	few	TRBJ2-7	TRBD1	CRTGTVALEQYF	TGCAGGACCGGGACAGTGGCCCTCGAGCAGTACTTC
TRBV29-1	few	TRBJ1-2	-	CSVEDGGTGGYTF	TGCAGCGTTGAAGATGGAGGGACCGGCGGCTACACCTTC
TRBV5-6	-	TRBJ1-5	TRBD1	CASSSGQNPRRSQPQHF	TGTGCCAGCAGCTCGGGACAGAACCCTCGAAGAAGTCAGCCCCAGCATTTT
TRBV28	few	TRBJ2-7	TRBD2	CASRGVAEQYF	TGTGCCAGCCGGGGGGTGGCCGAGCAGTACTTC
TRBV28	few	TRBJ2-7	TRBD1	CASSAPGQGLGEQYF	TGTGCCAGCAGTGCACCGGGACAGGGGCTTGGAGAGCAGTACTTC
TRBV6-4	few	TRBJ1-1	TRBD1	CASSVDRTTEAFF	TGTGCCAGCAGTGTGGACAGGACCACTGAAGCTTTCTTT
TRBV18	-	TRBJ2-1	-	CANSPPGGFTYNEQFF	TGTGCCAACTCACCCCCAGGAGGGTTTACCTACAATGAGCAGTTCTTC
TRBV6-6	-	TRBJ2-5	-	CASSYSSHSQYF	TGTGCCAGCAGTTACTCCAGTCACTCCCAGTACTTC
TRBV7-9	few	TRBJ2-3	-	CASSSGPAQPPQYF	TGTGCCAGCAGCTCCGGCCCGGCGCAGCCACCGCAGTATTTT
TRBV4-3	few	TRBJ2-7	TRBD2	CASSQDTGGGSYEQYF	TGCGCCAGCAGCCAAGACACGGGAGGGGGGTCCTACGAGCAGTACTTC
TRBV2	-	TRBJ1-1	-	CASSDWSDGPNTEAFF	TGTGCCAGCAGTGATTGGTCGGACGGTCCGAACACTGAAGCTTTCTTT
TRBV5-6	-	TRBJ2-7	-	CVSSFRQTTYEQYF	TGTGTCAGCAGCTTTCGGCAGACAACCTACGAGCAGTACTTC
TRBV5-1	-	TRBJ2-1	-	CASSLEQSNEQFF	TGCGCCAGCAGCTTGGAACAGAGCAATGAGCAGTTCTTC
TRBV15	-	TRBJ2-7	-	CATSREKGLTYEQYF	TGTGCCACCAGCAGAGAGAAGGGACTCACCTACGAGCAGTACTTC
TRBV5-6	few	TRBJ1-1	TRBD1	CASSHRQGYAEAFF	TGTGCCAGCAGCCATAGACAGGGCTACGCTGAAGCTTTCTTT
TRBV29-1	few	TRBJ1-2	-	CSVVRDTAYGYTF	TGCAGCGTGGTCCGGGACACCGCCTATGGCTACACCTTC
TRBV3-1	-	TRBJ2-1	-	CASSRGGEVGEQFF	TGTGCCAGCAGCCGGGGCGGGGAGGTAGGTGAGCAGTTCTTC
TRBV6-5	-	TRBJ2-1	TRBD2	CASSYSIAGVYNEQFF	TGTGCCAGCAGTTACTCCATAGCGGGGGTTTACAATGAGCAGTTCTTC